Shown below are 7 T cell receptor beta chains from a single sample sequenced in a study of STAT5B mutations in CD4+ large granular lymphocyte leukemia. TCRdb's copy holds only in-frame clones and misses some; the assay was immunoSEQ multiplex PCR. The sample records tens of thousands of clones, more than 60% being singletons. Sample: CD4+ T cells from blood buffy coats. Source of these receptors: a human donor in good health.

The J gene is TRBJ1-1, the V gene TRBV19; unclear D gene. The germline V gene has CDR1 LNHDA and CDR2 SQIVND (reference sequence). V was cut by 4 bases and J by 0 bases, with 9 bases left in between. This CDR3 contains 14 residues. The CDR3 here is CASSTKTVNTEAFF. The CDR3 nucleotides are TGTGCCAGTAGTACCAAAACAGTGAACACTGAAGCTTTCTTT. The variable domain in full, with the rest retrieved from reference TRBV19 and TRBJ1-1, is DGGITQSPKYLFRKEGQNVTLSCEQNLNHDAMYWYRQDPGQGLRLIYYSQIVNDFQKGDIAEGYSVSREKKESFPLTVTSAQKNPTAFYLCASSTKTVNTEAFFGQGTRLTVV.

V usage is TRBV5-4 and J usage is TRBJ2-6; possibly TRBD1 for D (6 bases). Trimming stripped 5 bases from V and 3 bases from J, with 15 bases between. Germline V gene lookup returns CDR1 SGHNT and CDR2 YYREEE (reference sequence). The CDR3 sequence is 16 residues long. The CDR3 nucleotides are TGTGCCAGCAGACGGGACACCGTCCTTGGGGCCAACGTCCTGACTTTC. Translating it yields CASRRDTVLGANVLTF.

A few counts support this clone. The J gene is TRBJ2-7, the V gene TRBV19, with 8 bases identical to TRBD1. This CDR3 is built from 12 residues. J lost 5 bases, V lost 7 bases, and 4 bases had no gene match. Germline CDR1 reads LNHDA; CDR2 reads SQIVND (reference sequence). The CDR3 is CASNNRGNEQYF. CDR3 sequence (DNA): TGTGCCAGTAATAACAGGGGGAACGAGCAGTACTTC.

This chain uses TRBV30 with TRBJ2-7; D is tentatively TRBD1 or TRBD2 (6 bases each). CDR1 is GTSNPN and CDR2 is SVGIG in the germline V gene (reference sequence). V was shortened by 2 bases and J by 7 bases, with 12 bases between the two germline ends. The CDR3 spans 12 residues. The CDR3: CAWSRGGREQYF. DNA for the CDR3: TGTGCCTGGAGTAGAGGGGGGAGAGAGCAGTACTTC. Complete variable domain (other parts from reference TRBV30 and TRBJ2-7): SQTIHQWPATLVQPVGSPLSLECTVEGTSNPNLYWYRQAAGRGLQLLFYSVGIGQISSEVPQNLSASRPQDRQFILSSKKLLLSDSGFYLCAWSRGGREQYFGPGTRLTVT.

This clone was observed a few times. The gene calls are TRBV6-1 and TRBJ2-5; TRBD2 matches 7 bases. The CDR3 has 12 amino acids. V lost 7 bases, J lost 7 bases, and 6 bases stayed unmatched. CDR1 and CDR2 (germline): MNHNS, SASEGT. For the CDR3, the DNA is TGTGCCAGCAATGTGGGAGGGATGACCCAGTACTTC. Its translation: CASNVGGMTQYF.

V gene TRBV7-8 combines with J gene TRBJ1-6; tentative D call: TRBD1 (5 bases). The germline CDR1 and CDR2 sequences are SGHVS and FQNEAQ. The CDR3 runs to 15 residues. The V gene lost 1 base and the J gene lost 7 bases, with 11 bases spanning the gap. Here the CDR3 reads CASSLVGLGNSPLHF. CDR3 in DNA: TGTGCCAGCAGCTTAGTGGGACTGGGGAATTCACCCCTCCACTTT. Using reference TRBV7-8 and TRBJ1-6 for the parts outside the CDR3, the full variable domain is GAGVSQSPRYKVAKRGQDVALRCDPISGHVSLFWYQQALGQGPEFLTYFQNEAQLDKSGLPSDRFFAERPEGSVSTLKIQRTQQEDSAVYLCASSLVGLGNSPLHFGNGTRLTVT.

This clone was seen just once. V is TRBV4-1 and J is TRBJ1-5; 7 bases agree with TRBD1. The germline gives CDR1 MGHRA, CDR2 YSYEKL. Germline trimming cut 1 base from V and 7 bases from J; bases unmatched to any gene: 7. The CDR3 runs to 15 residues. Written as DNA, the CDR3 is TGCGCCAGCAGCCAAGTGGAAGGGGGCGGGCAGCCCCAGCATTTT. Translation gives CASSQVEGGGQPQHF.